Listed here is a single TCR beta chain. What antigen it recognizes has not been identified. Per-base qualities were not stored, and no clone one base away is much larger. Patients with autoimmune disease history or receiving systemic immunosuppression were excluded from the trial. In every dose cohort, peripheral blood was drawn for TCR sequencing at baseline, cycle 4 day 1, and cycle 7 day 1. Samples came from an open-label, multicenter, first-in-human phase I dose-escalation trial of ivuxolimab. Adults with locally advanced or metastatic melanoma, renal cell, hepatocellular, or head and neck squamous cell carcinoma were enrolled in the trial. Before TCR sequencing, CD4+ T cells and CD8+ T cells from peripheral blood were sorted into separate populations. To sequence the TCRbeta CDR3 region, genomic DNA was isolated from the sorted cells. The immunoSEQ Assay was used to sequence the TCRbeta CDR3 regions. The immuneACCESS repertoire file appears here via TCRdb, limited to in-frame rearrangements. These files lack a portion of the clones; in checked studies, under half of the deficit traces to unresolved V genes, and the cause of the others is not known. Recorded for this sample are about 82,000 clones; about 86% of them occurred a single time. The top ten clonotypes cover 0.8% to 1% of the sample.

The data derive from a study of OX40 agonist ivuxolimab in advanced cancers. General notes on the study: Ivuxolimab, which targeted the costimulatory receptor OX40 (CD134), was an agonistic, fully human IgG2 monoclonal antibody. The purpose of peripheral TCRbeta sequencing was to test whether ivuxolimab changed TCR sequence diversity and led to clonal T-cell expansion. Intravenous ivuxolimab was administered to patients every 2 weeks at six dose levels: 0.01, 0.1, 0.3, 1.5, 3 and 10 mg/kg. Of the approximately 54 patients in dose escalation, 19 had hepatocellular carcinoma, some 15 had melanoma, 9 had renal cell carcinoma and 9 had head and neck cancer. The paper describes the monotherapy dose-escalation part (N of about 57 patients) of the phase I trial of ivuxolimab. Prior anti-PD-1, anti-PD-L1 or anti-CTLA-4 therapy was permitted, and 30% to 50% of dose-escalation patients had received checkpoint inhibitors. In the dose-escalation cohort, 82.7% of patients were male, and the mean age was roughly 56 years with a range of about 20 to 90. Three dose-escalation patients achieved partial responses, one with hepatocellular carcinoma and two with cutaneous melanoma.

Sequences SGDLS (CDR1) and YYNGEE (CDR2) are obtained from the germline V gene. Relative to germline, V is 2 bases shorter and J is 3 bases shorter, with 8 bases between their ends. The CDR3 covers 13 residues, taking in both the cysteine and the phenylalanine. Only the CDR3 part of the read is kept: 39 bases, read in frame from the first base. General conclusions and limits of the study: Low levels of normalized T-cell clonal expansion were also shown by some nonresponding patients. At doses of 0.1 to 3.0 mg/kg, clonal expansion of both CD4+ and CD8+ blood T cells was observed from baseline to week 6. In partial responders in the 0.1-3.0 mg/kg groups, normalized peripheral clonal expansion was found to be among the lowest, especially among CD8+ T cells. The antigen specificity of the peripheral T cells that underwent clonal expansion was not determined. After ivuxolimab, expanded clones were on average more numerous among CD8+ T cells than among CD4+ T cells.

The receptor comes from an adult with an advanced solid tumor such as melanoma, head and neck, liver or kidney cancer. This specimen was CD4+ or CD8+ T cells sorted from blood, taken in a trial of the OX40 agonist ivuxolimab. The chain uses TRBV9 and TRBJ1-1; no D segment can be confidently identified. The nucleotides are TGTGCCAGCAGCGTCGGCGGGGACACTGAAGCTTTCTTT. The encoded protein is CASSVGGDTEAFF.